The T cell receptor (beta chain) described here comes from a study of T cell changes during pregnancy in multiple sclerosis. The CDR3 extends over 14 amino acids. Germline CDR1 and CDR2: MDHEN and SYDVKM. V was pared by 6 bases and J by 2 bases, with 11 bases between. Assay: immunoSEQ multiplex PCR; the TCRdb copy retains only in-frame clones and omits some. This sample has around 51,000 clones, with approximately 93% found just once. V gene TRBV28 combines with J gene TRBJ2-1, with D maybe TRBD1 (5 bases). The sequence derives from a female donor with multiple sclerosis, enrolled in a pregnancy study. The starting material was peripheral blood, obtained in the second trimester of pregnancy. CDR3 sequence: CASRGVWPYNEQFF. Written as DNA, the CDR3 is TGTGCCAGCAGAGGGGTGTGGCCCTACAATGAGCAGTTCTTC. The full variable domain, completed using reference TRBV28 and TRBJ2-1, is DVKVTQSSRYLVKRTGEKVFLECVQDMDHENMFWYRQDPGLGLRLIYFSYDVKMKEKGDIPEGYSVSREKKERFSLILESASTNQTSMYLCASRGVWPYNEQFFGPGTRLTVL.